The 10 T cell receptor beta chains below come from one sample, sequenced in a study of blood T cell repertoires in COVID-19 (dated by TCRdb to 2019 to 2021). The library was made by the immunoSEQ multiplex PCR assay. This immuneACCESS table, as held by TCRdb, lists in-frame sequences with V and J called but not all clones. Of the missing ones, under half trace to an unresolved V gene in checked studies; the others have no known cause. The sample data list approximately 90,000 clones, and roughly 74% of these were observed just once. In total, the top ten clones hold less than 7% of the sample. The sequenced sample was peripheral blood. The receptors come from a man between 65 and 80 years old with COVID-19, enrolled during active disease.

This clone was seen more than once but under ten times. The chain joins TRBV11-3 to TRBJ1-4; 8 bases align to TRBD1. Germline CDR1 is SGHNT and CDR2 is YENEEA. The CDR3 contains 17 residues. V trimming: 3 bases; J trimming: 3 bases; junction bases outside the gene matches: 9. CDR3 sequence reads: CASSFDRGGPANEKLFF. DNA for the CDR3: TGTGCCAGCAGCTTTGACAGGGGTGGTCCGGCTAATGAAAAACTGTTTTTT.

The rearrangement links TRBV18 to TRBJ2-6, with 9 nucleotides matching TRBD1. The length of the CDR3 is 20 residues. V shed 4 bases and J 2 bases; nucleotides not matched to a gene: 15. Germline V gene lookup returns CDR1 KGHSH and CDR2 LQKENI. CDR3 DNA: TGTGCCAGCTCACAACCGGGACAGGGTAGTTATCGGACTGGGGCCAACGTCCTGACTTTC. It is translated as CASSQPGQGSYRTGANVLTF.

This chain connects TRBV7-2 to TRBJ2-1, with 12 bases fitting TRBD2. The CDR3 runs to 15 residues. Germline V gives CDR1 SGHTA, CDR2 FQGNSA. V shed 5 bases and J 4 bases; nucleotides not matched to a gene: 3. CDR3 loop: CASSPGLAGYNEQFF. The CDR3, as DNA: TGTGCCAGCAGCCCGGGACTAGCGGGTTACAATGAGCAGTTCTTC.

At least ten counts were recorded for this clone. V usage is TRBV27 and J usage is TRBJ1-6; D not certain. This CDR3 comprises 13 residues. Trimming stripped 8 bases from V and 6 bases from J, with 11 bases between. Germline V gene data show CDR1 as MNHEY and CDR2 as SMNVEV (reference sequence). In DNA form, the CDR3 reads TGTGCCAGCGGTGTCCGGTTTAATTCACCCCTCCACTTT. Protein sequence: CASGVRFNSPLHF.

The CDR3 bases are TGTGCCAGCAGTTACTTTGGGGGCCCTAGCAATCAGCCCCAGCATTTT. Translation: CASSYFGGPSNQPQHF. The chain uses TRBV6-2 or TRBV6-3 and TRBJ1-5; a weak D match, TRBD1 (6 bases). Germline CDR1 reads MNHEY; CDR2 reads SVGEGT. CDR3 length: 16 residues. V gave up 1 base and J gave up 0 bases, with 10 bases separating them.

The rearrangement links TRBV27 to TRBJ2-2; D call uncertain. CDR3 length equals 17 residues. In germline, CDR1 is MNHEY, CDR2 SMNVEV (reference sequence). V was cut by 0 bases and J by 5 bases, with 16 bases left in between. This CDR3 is CASSLSLGSFKTGELFF. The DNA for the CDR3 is TGTGCCAGCAGTTTATCGCTAGGTTCTTTTAAAACCGGGGAGCTGTTTTTT.

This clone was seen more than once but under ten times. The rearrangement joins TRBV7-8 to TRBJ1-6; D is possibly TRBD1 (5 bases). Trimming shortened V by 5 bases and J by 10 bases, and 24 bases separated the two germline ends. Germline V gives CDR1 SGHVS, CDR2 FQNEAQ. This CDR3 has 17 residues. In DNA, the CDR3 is TGTGCCAGCAGCCCCACGGGGACGATGGGGGGAGGGTCACCCCTCCACTTT. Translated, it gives CASSPTGTMGGGSPLHF.

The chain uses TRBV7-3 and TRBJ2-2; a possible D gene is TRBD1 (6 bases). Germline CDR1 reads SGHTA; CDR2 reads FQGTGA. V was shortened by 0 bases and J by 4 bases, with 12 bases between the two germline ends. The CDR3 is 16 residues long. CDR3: CASSLTGQPSTGELFF. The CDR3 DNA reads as TGTGCCAGCAGCTTAACGGGACAACCCTCCACCGGGGAGCTGTTTTTT.

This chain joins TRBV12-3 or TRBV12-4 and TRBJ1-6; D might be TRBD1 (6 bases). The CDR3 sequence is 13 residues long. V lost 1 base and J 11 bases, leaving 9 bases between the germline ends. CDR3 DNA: TGTGCCAGCAGTTTAGACAGGGTGGCACCCCTCCACTTT. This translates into CASSLDRVAPLHF.

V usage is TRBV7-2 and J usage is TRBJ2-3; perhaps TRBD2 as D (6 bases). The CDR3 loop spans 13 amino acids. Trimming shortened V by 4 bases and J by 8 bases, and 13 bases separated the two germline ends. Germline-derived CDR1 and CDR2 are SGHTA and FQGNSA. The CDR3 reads CASSSGVGGTQYF. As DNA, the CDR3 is TGTGCCAGCAGCTCGGGGGTTGGAGGTACGCAGTATTTT.